The TCR beta chain under discussion was sequenced for a study of neurological immune-mediated disorders. Study-level points and caveats: In HTLV-1-associated myelopathy, TCR clonal expansion was greatest, whereas multiple sclerosis had the least, falling below healthy controls.

A remark on this clonotype: Its antigen is undetermined.

As for the cDNA, it was generated by 5'RACE with 10-nucleotide random UMIs. A single run covered 15-18 subjects with over 180 million TCR-beta sequences. Each CDR3 protein is one row after TCRdb ran MiXCR on the 5' RACE reads. The sample consists of some 68,000 distinct CDR3 sequences, around 13% of them appearing once. The J segment lost 1 base and the V segment lost 4 bases, leaving 0 bases of the junction unmatched. CDR1 and CDR2 from the germline V gene are LGHDT and YNNKEL (reference sequence). The CDR3 covers 14 residues. Time point described: longitudinal time-point 1 (baseline). The sample taken for sequencing was PBMCs. The chain carries TRBV3-1 and TRBJ2-3; 9 nucleotides match TRBD2. This receptor was taken from a female donor with HTLV-1-associated myelopathy (HAM/TSP). The CDR3 nucleotides are TGTGCCAGCAGCCGGACTAGCGGCACAGATACGCAGTATTTT. This codes for CASSRTSGTDTQYF.